Presented here are 6 T cell receptor beta chains from one specimen sequenced in a study of technical replicates of blood from a handful of donors. Sequencing used immunoSEQ multiplex PCR; TCRdb keeps in-frame clones, though not all of them. The profile shows roughly 80,000 clones, around 94% of them singletons. The sequenced sample was T cells isolated from PBMCs. These receptors all stem from a human donor in good health.

The CDR3 loop is CASTLGAGVTTGELFF. CDR3 sequence (DNA): TGTGCCAGCACCCTAGGGGCAGGGGTGACCACCGGGGAGCTGTTTTTT. This chain uses TRBV27 with TRBJ2-2; tentative D call: TRBD1 (6 bases). V shed 7 bases and J shed 4 bases, with 19 bases lying between them. Germline V gives CDR1 MNHEY, CDR2 SMNVEV (reference sequence). The CDR3 covers 16 residues.

V and J are TRBV5-4 and TRBJ1-4; a possible D gene is TRBD1 (5 bases). V lost 4 bases to trimming and J lost 6 bases, with 13 bases between them. CDR1 is SGHNT, CDR2 YYREEE, per germline (reference sequence). The CDR3 covers 14 residues. In DNA, the CDR3 is TGTGCCAGCAGCCAGTGGGGGGGGTATGAAAAACTGTTTTTT. This sequence encodes CASSQWGGYEKLFF. The variable domain in full, completed from reference TRBV5-4 and TRBJ1-4, reads ETGVTQSPTHLIKTRGQQVTLRCSSQSGHNTVSWYQQALGQGPQFIFQYYREEENGRGNFPPRFSGLQFPNYSSELNVNALELDDSALYLCASSQWGGYEKLFFGSGTQLSVL.

CDR3 sequence (DNA): TGTGCCAGCAGTCCCGACAGTCCCTACGAGCAGTACTTC. Translated, it gives CASSPDSPYEQYF. The chain uses TRBV11-2 and TRBJ2-7, with a possible D match to TRBD1 (5 bases). The germline gives CDR1 SGHAT, CDR2 FQNNGV. V lost 6 bases and J lost 2, with 11 bases in between. The CDR3 consists of 13 residues.

This clone has only one observation. The rearrangement joins TRBV7-9 to TRBJ1-1; D remains unclear. From germline, CDR1 is SEHNR and CDR2 FQNEAQ (reference sequence). The V gene lost 2 bases and the J gene lost 4 bases, with 17 bases spanning the gap. This CDR3 contains 16 residues. DNA of the CDR3: TGTGCCAGCAGCTTAAACGATGGGTTCTGGAGCACTGAAGCTTTCTTT. Protein product: CASSLNDGFWSTEAFF.

The CDR3 reads CASSQGRGRGLTEAFF. The CDR3 region has the DNA TGTGCCAGCAGCCAAGGGCGGGGGCGAGGTCTCACTGAAGCTTTCTTT. The chain is built from TRBV4-2 and TRBJ1-1; a weak D match, TRBD1 (6 bases). The germline V and J ends were trimmed by 1 base and 4 bases, with 16 bases remaining between them. Looked up from germline, CDR1 is LGHNA and CDR2 is YNFKEQ. The CDR3 is 16 amino acids.

CDR3 sequence reads: CASSLGTGFTDTQYF. CDR3 in DNA: TGTGCCAGCAGCTTAGGGACAGGGTTTACAGATACGCAGTATTTT. The rearrangement links TRBV7-2 to TRBJ2-3; 8 bases map to TRBD1. There are 15 residues in the CDR3. J lost 3 bases, V lost 1 base, and 3 bases had no gene match. The germline V gene has CDR1 SGHTA and CDR2 FQGNSA.